One and the same sample provided the 30 T cell receptor beta chains below, sequenced in a study of PD-1 blockade in classical Hodgkin lymphoma. The time point here: cycle 4 day 1 (C4D1), after six to seven weeks of nivolumab. Brentuximab vedotin exposure varied, and every patient relapsed after autologous stem cell transplantation. The table came from immunoSEQ multiplex PCR; TCRdb's copy has only in-frame clones and leaves some out. The data show more than 40,000 clones, 80% seen once. The sequences come from peripheral blood mononuclear cells (PBMCs), collected before the fourth cycle of nivolumab. All receptors come from a human donor with classical Hodgkin lymphoma.

The chain carries TRBV6-6 and TRBJ1-2; perhaps TRBD1 as D (6 bases). This CDR3 region has 13 residues. V was pared by 6 bases and J by 11 bases, with 19 bases between. The germline V gene has CDR1 MNHNY and CDR2 SVGAGI (reference sequence). The CDR3 is CASRPREGGRYTF. For the CDR3, the DNA is TGTGCCAGCAGACCCCGGGAGGGGGGCCGTTACACCTTC.

V and J are TRBV7-2 and TRBJ1-1, with D possibly being TRBD1 (5 bases). The CDR3 is made up of 14 amino acids. Trimming cost V 1 base and J 5 bases, with 11 bases left between them. Germline V gene lookup returns CDR1 SGHTA and CDR2 FQGNSA. CDR3 amino acids: CASSLDPRATEAFF. CDR3 bases: TGTGCCAGCAGCTTAGATCCCAGGGCAACTGAAGCTTTCTTT. Variable domain in full (rest from reference TRBV7-2 and TRBJ1-1): GAGVSQSPSNKVTEKGKDVELRCDPISGHTALYWYRQSLGQGLEFLIYFQGNSAPDKSGLPSDRFSAERTGGSVSTLTIQRTQQEDSAVYLCASSLDPRATEAFFGQGTRLTVV.

The chain carries TRBV9 and TRBJ1-1; D call uncertain. Trimming cost V 1 base and J 5 bases, with 9 bases left between them. CDR1 SGDLS and CDR2 YYNGEE come from the germline V gene. This CDR3 region has 13 residues. This chain's CDR3 is CASSVYEGTEAFF. In DNA, the CDR3 is TGTGCCAGCAGCGTATACGAGGGAACTGAAGCTTTCTTT.

This chain links TRBV10-3 with TRBJ2-2; TRBD2 matches 7 bases. This CDR3 region has 15 residues. Trimming at V came to 7 bases and at J to 0 bases, leaving 5 bases not matched to a gene. Germline loops: CDR1 ENHRY, CDR2 SYGVKD. CDR3 sequence (DNA): TGTGCCATCATTGGGGAGGGCACGAACACCGGGGAGCTGTTTTTT. Translated: CAIIGEGTNTGELFF.

The chain recombines TRBV30 with TRBJ1-5, with 10 nucleotides matching TRBD1. The V and J ends lost 0 bases and 2 bases, in that order; junction bases with no gene match: 4. Germline V gene lookup returns CDR1 GTSNPN and CDR2 SVGIG (reference sequence). CDR3 length equals 16 residues. The chain's CDR3 is CAWSVGDRGRNQPQHF. The CDR3 DNA reads TGTGCCTGGAGTGTAGGGGACAGGGGCCGCAATCAGCCCCAGCATTTT.

This chain connects TRBV7-9 to TRBJ2-3, with 7 nucleotides matching TRBD2. The CDR3 length is 14 residues. Germline assignment: CDR1 SEHNR and CDR2 FQNEAQ (reference sequence). With 2 bases clipped from V and 6 bases from J, the junction kept 5 bases outside the gene matches. DNA of the CDR3: TGTGCCAGCAGCTTATGGACTAGTGGGGATACGCAGTATTTT. Amino acids: CASSLWTSGDTQYF. Complete variable domain (other parts from reference TRBV7-9 and TRBJ2-3): DTGVSQNPRHKITKRGQNVTFRCDPISEHNRLYWYRQTLGQGPEFLTYFQNEAQLEKSRLLSDRFSAERPKGSFSTLEIQRTEQGDSAMYLCASSLWTSGDTQYFGPGTRLTVL.

This clone was picked up a small number of times. This chain joins TRBV30 and TRBJ2-5; no reliable D call. Germline-derived CDR1 and CDR2 are GTSNPN and SVGIG (reference sequence). CDR3 length: 12 residues. V shed 7 bases and J shed 1 base, with 10 bases lying between them. CDR3 DNA: TGTGCCTCAGCCGGCTCCCAAGAGACCCAGTACTTC. This encodes CASAGSQETQYF.

In this sample, this clone turned up once. This chain connects TRBV6-1 to TRBJ1-2; 9 positions match TRBD1. The CDR3 totals 14 residues. The J segment lost 8 bases and the V segment lost 6 bases, leaving 10 bases of the junction unmatched. CDR1 is MNHNS and CDR2 is SASEGT in the germline V gene. In DNA form, the CDR3 reads TGTGCCAGCAGCCGGGACAGGGTGCCGGACGGCTACACCTTC. This gives the protein CASSRDRVPDGYTF.

J is TRBJ2-3 and V is TRBV9, with a possible D match to TRBD2 (5 bases). Germline-derived CDR1 and CDR2 are SGDLS and YYNGEE. The CDR3 covers 16 residues. The V and J ends lost 3 bases and 3 bases respectively, with 17 bases between them. CDR3 in DNA: TGTGCCAGCAGCGGGCCAGTCCCCAGAGGGACAGATACGCAGTATTTT. It translates to CASSGPVPRGTDTQYF.

The V gene is TRBV11-1, the J gene TRBJ1-1; unclear D gene. Germline CDR1 and CDR2: SGHAT and FQDESV (reference sequence). There are 13 residues in the CDR3. V was trimmed by 3 bases and J by 1 base, leaving 6 bases between them. DNA of the CDR3: TGTGCCAGCAGCTTTTGGGGGAACACTGAAGCTTTCTTT. Its translation: CASSFWGNTEAFF.

The sample holds a few counts of this clone. This rearrangement joins TRBV27 to TRBJ1-2; D possibly corresponds to TRBD1 (6 bases). This CDR3 has 13 residues. Between the trimmed V and J ends, which lost 8 bases and 7 bases, there was a span of 17 bases. Germline assignment: CDR1 MNHEY and CDR2 SMNVEV (reference sequence). The DNA of the CDR3 is TGTGCCAGCGGATTATCCAGGGGAGGTGGCTACACCTTC. Translation: CASGLSRGGGYTF.

The CDR3 sequence is CASSLVGGLAYNEQFF. CDR3 DNA: TGTGCCAGCAGCTTAGTGGGTGGACTAGCGTACAATGAGCAGTTCTTC. The chain couples TRBV7-2 to TRBJ2-1, with TRBD2 matching 9 bases. The CDR3 loop spans 16 amino acids. V dropped 1 base and J dropped 4; count of bases not matched to a gene: 5. Looked up from germline, CDR1 is SGHTA and CDR2 is FQGNSA.

The chain has TRBV5-1 and TRBJ2-1, with 7 positions matching TRBD2. The V and J ends lost 1 base and 1 base, in that order; junction bases with no gene match: 2. The CDR3 totals 15 residues. The germline V gene encodes CDR1 SGHRS and CDR2 YFSETQ. CDR3 loop: CASSLLGGSYNEQFF. In DNA, the CDR3 is TGCGCCAGCAGCTTGTTGGGGGGGTCCTACAATGAGCAGTTCTTC.

This clone came up a few times. The V gene is TRBV5-5, the J gene TRBJ1-1, with TRBD1 identical over 9 bases. Germline assignment: CDR1 SGHKS and CDR2 YYEKEE (reference sequence). The CDR3 is 15 residues long. Trimming removed 2 bases from V and 1 base from J; junction bases left unmatched: 3. CDR3 nucleotides: TGTGCCAGCAGCTTCCGACAGGGGGGGAACACTGAAGCTTTCTTT. It yields the protein CASSFRQGGNTEAFF.

The chain employs TRBV5-8 and TRBJ2-1, with 13 bases that match TRBD2. After removal of 4 bases from V and 0 bases from J, the junction contained 7 bases not matched to a gene. The CDR3 totals 18 residues. CDR1 is SGHTS, CDR2 YDEGEE, per germline. The CDR3 region is CASSPSRTSGSSYNEQFF. The CDR3 region has the DNA TGTGCCAGCAGCCCATCCCGGACTAGCGGGAGCTCCTACAATGAGCAGTTCTTC.

This clone appeared a single time. The chain has TRBV11-3 and TRBJ2-7, with a tentative D call TRBD2 (5 bases). Germline-derived CDR1 and CDR2 are SGHNT and YENEEA. Trimming stripped 5 bases from V and 6 bases from J, with 17 bases between. The CDR3 is made up of 14 amino acids. For the CDR3, the DNA is TGTGCCAGCAGCCCCGGGGTGGGAAACGGCGAGCAGTACTTC. Amino acids: CASSPGVGNGEQYF.

The chain has TRBV19 and TRBJ1-6; 9 positions match TRBD1. The CDR3 loop spans 16 amino acids. The germline V gene has CDR1 LNHDA and CDR2 SQIVND (reference sequence). V gave up 2 bases and J gave up 9 bases; unmatched junction bases: 8. The CDR3 DNA sequence: TGTGCCAGTAGTATAAACCCGGGACAGGGCTCTTCACCCCTCCACTTT. The encoded protein is CASSINPGQGSSPLHF.

This chain joins TRBV6-5 and TRBJ2-1; 8 nucleotides align to TRBD1. The CDR3 runs to 16 residues. The V and J ends lost 0 bases and 4 bases, in that order; junction bases with no gene match: 5. The germline V gene encodes CDR1 MNHEY and CDR2 SVGAGI. This CDR3 reads CASSYSTGAPYNEQFF. The DNA of the CDR3 is TGTGCCAGCAGTTACTCGACAGGGGCACCTTACAATGAGCAGTTCTTC.

This clone was seen only a few times. The V call is TRBV28, the J call TRBJ1-2, with 8 positions matching TRBD1. Trimming cost V 2 bases and J 4 bases; bases outside gene matches: 3. The CDR3 sequence is 14 residues long. Per germline, CDR1 MDHEN and CDR2 SYDVKM. CDR3 amino acids: CASSLGRGPYGYTF. CDR3 nucleotides: TGTGCCAGCAGTTTAGGCAGGGGGCCCTATGGCTACACCTTC.

The chain links TRBV19 to TRBJ1-6, with 9 nucleotides matching TRBD1. The CDR3 consists of 16 residues. Per germline, CDR1 LNHDA and CDR2 SQIVND (reference sequence). V was pared by 5 bases and J by 7 bases, with 9 bases of the junction left unmatched. The CDR3 sequence is CASSAVPGQGNSPLHF. The CDR3 DNA is TGTGCCAGTAGTGCAGTCCCGGGACAGGGAAATTCACCCCTCCACTTT.

J is TRBJ2-2 and V is TRBV7-8, with 12 bases aligning to TRBD2. In germline, CDR1 is SGHVS, CDR2 FQNEAQ. CDR3 length equals 16 residues. Losses at the gene ends were 4 bases for V and 3 bases for J; bases not matched to a gene: 3. The CDR3 sequence is CASSSRLAGDTGELFF. The CDR3 DNA reads as TGTGCCAGCAGCTCAAGACTAGCGGGGGACACCGGGGAGCTGTTTTTT.

V is TRBV5-1 and J is TRBJ2-5, with a possible D match to TRBD1 (5 bases). Germline V gene sequence: CDR1 SGHRS, CDR2 YFSETQ. Between the trimmed V and J ends, which lost 3 bases and 1 base, there was a span of 13 bases. The CDR3 totals 15 residues. The DNA for the CDR3 is TGCGCCAGCAGCTCCCCCGAGGACACCCAAGAGACCCAGTACTTC. Its translation: CASSSPEDTQETQYF.

The rearrangement joins TRBV27 to TRBJ2-1, with D possibly matching TRBD2 (6 bases). The length of the CDR3 is 15 residues. Germline V gene sequence: CDR1 MNHEY, CDR2 SMNVEV (reference sequence). The ends were cut back, 6 bases at V and 7 bases at J, with 19 bases in the middle. This CDR3 reads CASSSFLGSGNEQFF. CDR3 DNA sequence: TGTGCCAGCAGCTCATTCCTCGGGAGTGGAAATGAGCAGTTCTTC.

The chain is built from TRBV2 and TRBJ1-5; perhaps TRBD1 as D (5 bases). From germline, CDR1 is SNHLY and CDR2 FYNNEI. The CDR3 runs to 14 residues. V was trimmed by 3 bases and J by 7 bases, leaving 13 bases between them. The CDR3 sequence: CASSDYGGGQPQHF. In DNA, the CDR3 is TGTGCCAGCAGTGATTATGGGGGAGGACAGCCCCAGCATTTT.

The chain has TRBV13 and TRBJ1-2; tentative D call: TRBD1 (6 bases). The germline gives CDR1 PRHDT, CDR2 FYEKMQ (reference sequence). The CDR3 length is 15 residues. The ends were cut back, 0 bases at V and 0 bases at J, with 8 bases in the middle. CDR3 loop: CASSLGDSANYGYTF. CDR3 in DNA: TGTGCCAGCAGCTTAGGGGACAGCGCTAACTATGGCTACACCTTC.

A few counts support this clone. The chain is built from TRBV4-1 and TRBJ1-3; TRBD1 aligns across 7 bases. CDR1 and CDR2 (germline): MGHRA, YSYEKL. With V trimmed by 2 bases and J by 1 base, 5 bases remained unmatched. The CDR3 has 16 amino acids. CDR3 region: CASSQPTGRSGNTIYF. DNA of the CDR3: TGCGCCAGCAGCCAACCGACAGGGAGGTCTGGAAACACCATATATTTT.

DNA for the CDR3: TGTGCCAGCAGGGACCGGACAGGGGTAACAGATACGCAGTATTTT. Its translation: CASRDRTGVTDTQYF. The J gene is TRBJ2-3, the V gene TRBV6-5, with 9 bases aligning to TRBD1. Germline V gene lookup returns CDR1 MNHEY and CDR2 SVGAGI. The V and J ends lost 6 bases and 3 bases, in that order; junction bases with no gene match: 7. The CDR3 has 15 amino acids.

The CDR3 DNA reads TGTGCCAGCAGTTTGGGACTAGCGGGCTACGAGCAGTACTTC. This encodes CASSLGLAGYEQYF. The J gene is TRBJ2-7, the V gene TRBV28, with TRBD2 matching 12 bases. Unmatched junction bases numbered 0, after V lost 3 bases and J lost 3 bases. The CDR3 covers 14 residues. In germline, CDR1 is MDHEN, CDR2 SYDVKM.

This clone appeared once. This chain uses TRBV19 with TRBJ2-5, with a tentative D call TRBD2 (6 bases). Looked up from germline, CDR1 is LNHDA and CDR2 is SQIVND (reference sequence). The V gene lost 3 bases and the J gene lost 7 bases, with 21 bases spanning the gap. CDR3 length equals 16 residues. The CDR3 loop is CASSMGGGGGPRTQYF. DNA of the CDR3: TGTGCCAGTAGTATGGGAGGCGGCGGAGGCCCGCGGACCCAGTACTTC.

The gene calls are TRBV28 and TRBJ1-5; a possible D gene is TRBD1 (5 bases). The CDR3 is made up of 16 amino acids. Trimming left V 2 bases short and J 2 bases short, with 13 bases between. Germline V gene lookup returns CDR1 MDHEN and CDR2 SYDVKM. CDR3 sequence (DNA): TGTGCCAGCAGTTTAGGGGGGTGGCATGGCAATCAGCCCCAGCATTTT. Amino acid sequence: CASSLGGWHGNQPQHF.